Listed here is a single TCR beta chain. This clone was observed at least ten times. This receptor's antigen is unknown. Within one base of it there is no much larger clone, and no base qualities were kept. TCRbeta CDR3 regions were amplified from genomic DNA by means of the immunoSEQ Assay, a bias-controlled multiplex PCR. On the authors' methods: Nucleated cell counts per sample were estimated from amplification of reference gene primers within the assay. Sequence reads were collapsed and filtered to measure the absolute abundance of every unique TCRbeta CDR3 rearrangement. For each sample, productive Simpson clonality was calculated by taking the square root of Simpson's diversity index across productive rearrangements. TCRdb stores this immuneACCESS table with in-frame sequences only. Part of the clones is absent; in the studies checked, under half of the shortfall reflects unresolved V genes, and no reason is known for the rest. From that table come the V and J calls and clone size; the DNA was used to work out D and trimming. The sample has some 60,000 clones on record, 82% of them singletons. Around an eighth of the sample comes from the top ten.

This record belongs to a study of blood T cell repertoires in COVID-19 (TCRdb year 2020). For the study in its entirety: Collaborator samples came from the United States, Italy and Spain and covered acute and convalescent phases of COVID-19. The material from the prospective study consisted of cDNA or gDNA derived from T cells, B-cell-depleted T cells, or PBMCs. Deeply sampled blood TCRbeta repertoires from subjects exposed to, actively infected with, or recovered from COVID-19 were included in the dataset. The repertoires were released in a freely available public database intended as a resource for research on the immune response to SARS-CoV-2. The samples were drawn from the first 160 participants of the ongoing ImmuneRACE study and from more than 1,000 subjects provided by 6 global collaborators. The sample metadata nearly always contained a de-identified subject ID, COVID-19 status, age in years and sex. Where available, HLA class I and class II types were taken from metadata supplied by the sample provider and were not determined by assay-based typing.

V loses 0 bases of germline sequence and J loses 0 bases, and the interval between the two ends is 13 bases. The CDR3, from cysteine to phenylalanine, totals 17 residues. Solely the CDR3 DNA is kept, with 51 bases framed from the first base. The CDR1 and CDR2 encoded by the germline V gene are SGDLS and YYNGEE. What the work shows at the level of the full study, not this receptor alone: How much clinical and demographic metadata was included differed by source and by participant, and the metadata was provided uncurated.

Each collaborating institution followed its own protocols to collect whole blood in K2EDTA tubes. For TCRbeta analysis, collaborators shipped samples as frozen whole blood, isolated PBMCs, or DNA extracted from either of those sample types. Sequenced sample: peripheral blood. The sequence links TRBV9 to TRBJ1-3, with the D gene call left open. The clonotype comes from a human donor in a cohort sampled during active COVID-19. The CDR3 in this case is CASSVARDLLSGNTIYF. The DNA sequence is as follows: TGTGCCAGCAGCGTAGCTCGGGATCTTCTCTCTGGAAACACCATATATTTT. Extended through the reference TRBV9 and TRBJ1-3 proteins, this CDR3 yields the full variable domain: DSGVTQTPKHLITATGQRVTLRCSPRSGDLSVYWYQQSLDQGLQFLIQYYNGEERAKGNILERFSAQQFPDLHSELNLSSLELGDSALYFCASSVARDLLSGNTIYFGEGSWLTVV.